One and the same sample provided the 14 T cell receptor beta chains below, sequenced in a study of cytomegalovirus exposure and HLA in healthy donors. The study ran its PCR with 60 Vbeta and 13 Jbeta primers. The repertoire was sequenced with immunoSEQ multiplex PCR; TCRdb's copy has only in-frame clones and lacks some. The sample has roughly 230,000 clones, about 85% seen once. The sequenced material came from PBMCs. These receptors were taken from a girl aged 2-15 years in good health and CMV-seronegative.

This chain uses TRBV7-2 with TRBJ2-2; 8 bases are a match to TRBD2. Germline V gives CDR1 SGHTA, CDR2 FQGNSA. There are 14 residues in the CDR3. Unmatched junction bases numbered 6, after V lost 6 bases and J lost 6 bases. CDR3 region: CASRLAEFAGELFF. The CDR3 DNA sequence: TGTGCCAGCAGACTAGCGGAATTCGCCGGGGAGCTGTTTTTT.

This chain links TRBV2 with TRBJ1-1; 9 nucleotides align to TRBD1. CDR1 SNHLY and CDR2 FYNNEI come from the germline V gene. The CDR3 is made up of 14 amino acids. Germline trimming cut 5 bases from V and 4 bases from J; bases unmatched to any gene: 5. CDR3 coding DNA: TGTGCCAGCAGTAAACAGGGGGCCGTCACTGAAGCTTTCTTT. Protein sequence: CASSKQGAVTEAFF.

The DNA for the CDR3 is TGCGCCAGCAGCCAGGACAGGGTCGATGGCTACACCTTC. Its translation: CASSQDRVDGYTF. The J gene is TRBJ1-2, the V gene TRBV4-1; TRBD1 aligns across 8 bases. From germline, CDR1 is MGHRA and CDR2 YSYEKL. J was trimmed by 6 bases and V by 3 bases; bases with no gene match: 3. This CDR3 has 13 residues.

CDR3 region: CASRGGTQYF. The CDR3, as DNA: TGTGCCAGCCGGGGGGGGACCCAGTACTTC. The chain joins TRBV2 to TRBJ2-5; the match to TRBD2 covers 8 bases. Trimming cost V 8 bases and J 7 bases; bases outside gene matches: 0. The germline CDR1 and CDR2 sequences are SNHLY and FYNNEI. The CDR3 totals 10 residues. The full variable domain, with the rest looked up from reference TRBV2 and TRBJ2-5, is EPEVTQTPSHQVTQMGQEVILRCVPISNHLYFYWYRQILGQKVEFLVSFYNNEISEKSEIFDDQFSVERPDGSNFTLKIRSTKLEDSAMYFCASRGGTQYFGPGTRLLVL.

This CDR3 reads CASSIGVAGGLGTGELFF. DNA of the CDR3: TGTGCCAGTAGTATTGGGGTAGCGGGAGGGTTAGGGACCGGGGAGCTGTTTTTT. The chain is built from TRBV19 and TRBJ2-2; 11 positions match TRBD2. Trimming cost V 3 bases and J 5 bases; bases outside gene matches: 11. Per the germline V gene, CDR1 is LNHDA and CDR2 is SQIVND (reference sequence). This CDR3 is 18 amino acids long.

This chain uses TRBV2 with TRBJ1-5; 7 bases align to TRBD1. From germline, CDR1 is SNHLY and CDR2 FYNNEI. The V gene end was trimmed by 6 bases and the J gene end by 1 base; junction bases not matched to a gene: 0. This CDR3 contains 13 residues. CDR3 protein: CASRGQSNQPQHF. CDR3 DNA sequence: TGTGCCAGCAGGGGACAGAGCAATCAGCCCCAGCATTTT.

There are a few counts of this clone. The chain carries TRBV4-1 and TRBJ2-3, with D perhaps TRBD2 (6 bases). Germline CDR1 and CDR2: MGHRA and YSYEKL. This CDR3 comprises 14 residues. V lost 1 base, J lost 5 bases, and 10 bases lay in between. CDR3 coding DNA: TGCGCCAGCAGCCAAGGACGGCGGGGAGATACGCAGTATTTT. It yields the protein CASSQGRRGDTQYF.

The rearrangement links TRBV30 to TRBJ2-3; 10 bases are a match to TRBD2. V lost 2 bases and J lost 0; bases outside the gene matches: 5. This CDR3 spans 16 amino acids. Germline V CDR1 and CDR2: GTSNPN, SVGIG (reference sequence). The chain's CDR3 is CAWSRASGRSTDTQYF. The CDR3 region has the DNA TGTGCCTGGAGTCGGGCTAGCGGGAGAAGCACAGATACGCAGTATTTT. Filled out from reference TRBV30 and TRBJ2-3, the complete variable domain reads SQTIHQWPATLVQPVGSPLSLECTVEGTSNPNLYWYRQAAGRGLQLLFYSVGIGQISSEVPQNLSASRPQDRQFILSSKKLLLSDSGFYLCAWSRASGRSTDTQYFGPGTRLTVL.

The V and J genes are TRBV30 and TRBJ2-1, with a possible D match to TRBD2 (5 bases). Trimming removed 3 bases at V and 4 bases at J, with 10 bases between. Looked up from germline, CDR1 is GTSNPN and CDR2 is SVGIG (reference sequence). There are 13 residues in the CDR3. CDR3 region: CAWSRRRYNEQFF. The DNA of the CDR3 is TGTGCCTGGAGCAGGAGGAGGTACAATGAGCAGTTCTTC.

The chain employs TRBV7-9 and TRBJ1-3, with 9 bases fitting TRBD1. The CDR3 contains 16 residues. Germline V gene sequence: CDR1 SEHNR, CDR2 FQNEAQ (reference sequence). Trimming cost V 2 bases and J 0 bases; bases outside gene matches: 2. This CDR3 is CASSLRQGGSGNTIYF. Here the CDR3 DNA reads TGTGCCAGCAGCTTAAGACAGGGGGGCTCTGGAAACACCATATATTTT.

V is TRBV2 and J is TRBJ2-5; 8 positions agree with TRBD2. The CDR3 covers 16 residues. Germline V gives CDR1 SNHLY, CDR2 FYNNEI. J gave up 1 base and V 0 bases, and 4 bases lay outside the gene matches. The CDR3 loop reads CASSEAPSGPQETQYF. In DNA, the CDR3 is TGTGCCAGCAGTGAAGCGCCTAGCGGGCCCCAAGAGACCCAGTACTTC.

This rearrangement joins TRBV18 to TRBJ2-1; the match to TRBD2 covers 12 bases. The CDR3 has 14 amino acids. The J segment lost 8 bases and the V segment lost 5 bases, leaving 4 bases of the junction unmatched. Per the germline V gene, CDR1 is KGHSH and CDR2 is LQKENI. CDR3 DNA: TGTGCCAGCTCAACTAGCGGGAGGATGGATGAGCAGTTCTTC. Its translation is CASSTSGRMDEQFF.

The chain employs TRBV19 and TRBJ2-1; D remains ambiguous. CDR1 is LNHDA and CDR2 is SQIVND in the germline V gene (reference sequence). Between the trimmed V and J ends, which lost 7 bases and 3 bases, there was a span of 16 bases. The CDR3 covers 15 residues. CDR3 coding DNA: TGTGCCAGTACCCCCCAGGTTACCCGCTACAATGAGCAGTTCTTC. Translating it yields CASTPQVTRYNEQFF.

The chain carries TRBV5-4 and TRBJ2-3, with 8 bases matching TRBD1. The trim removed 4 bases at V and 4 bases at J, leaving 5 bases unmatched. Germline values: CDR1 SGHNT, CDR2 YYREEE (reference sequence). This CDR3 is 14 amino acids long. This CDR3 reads CASSPGQAPDTQYF. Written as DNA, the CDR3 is TGTGCCAGCAGCCCGGGACAGGCCCCAGATACGCAGTATTTT.